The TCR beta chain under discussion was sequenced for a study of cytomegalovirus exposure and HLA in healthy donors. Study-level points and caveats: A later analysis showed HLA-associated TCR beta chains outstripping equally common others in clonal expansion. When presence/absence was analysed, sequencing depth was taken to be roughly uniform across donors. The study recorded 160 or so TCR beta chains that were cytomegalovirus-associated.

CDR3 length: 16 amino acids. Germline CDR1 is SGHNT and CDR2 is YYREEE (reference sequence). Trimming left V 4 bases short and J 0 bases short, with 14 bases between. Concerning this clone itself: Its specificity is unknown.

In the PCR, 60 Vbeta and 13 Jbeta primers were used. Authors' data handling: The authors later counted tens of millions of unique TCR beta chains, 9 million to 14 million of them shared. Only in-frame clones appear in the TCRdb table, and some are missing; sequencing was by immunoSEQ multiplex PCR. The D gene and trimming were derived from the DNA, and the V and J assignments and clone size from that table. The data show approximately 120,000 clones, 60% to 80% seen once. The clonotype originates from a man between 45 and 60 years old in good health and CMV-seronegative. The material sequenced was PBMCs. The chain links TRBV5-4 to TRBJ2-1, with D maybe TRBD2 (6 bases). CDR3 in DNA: TGTGCCAGCAGCATCCGGGACGGGAGCTCCTACAATGAGCAGTTCTTC. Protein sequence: CASSIRDGSSYNEQFF.